This T cell receptor (beta chain) was found in a study of CXCR3-negative and CXCR3-positive naive CD8 T cells. Study-level points and caveats: Memory cells showed distinct TRBV-TRBJ patterns, while the two naive subsets matched. Greater hydrophobicity was found in TRB CDR3s of CXCR3-positive naive cells than of CXCR3-negative naive cells.

It was by 5' RACE with UMI labels that the TRB cDNA libraries were prepared. Following a re-call of the 5' RACE reads, TCRdb has one entry per CDR3 protein and lacks DNA. The repertoire shows around 120,000 distinct CDR3 sequences; the top ten hold 0.5% to 0.7%. CDR3 length: 13 residues. The germline V gene has CDR1 SQVTM and CDR2 ANQGSEA. As regards this clonotype: Its antigen is not identified.

The chain has TRBV29-1 and TRBJ2-1; the TCRdb call, TRBD2, lacks DNA for checking. What was sequenced was naive CXCR3+ CD8+ T cells from blood. Subset reported: CD45RO-CCR7+CD27+CD95- naive CD8+ T cells expressing CXCR3 (TNR3+). This receptor was obtained from a human donor in good health. Some clones in this sample may be carry-over from other donors' samples. The CDR3 is CSVVTAGGVEQFF.